This T cell receptor (beta chain) was profiled in a study of T cell repertoires in cytomegalovirus infection. This CDR3 comprises 15 residues. Germline assignment: CDR1 SEHNR and CDR2 FQNEAQ (reference sequence). J lost 2 bases, V lost 7 bases, and 7 bases had no gene match. TCRdb itself ran the reads through MiXCR, one entry per CDR3 protein. Found here are hundreds of thousands of distinct CDR3 sequences, around 32% of them singletons; the top ten hold about 14%. In its sample, this clonotype was seen a few times. The target antigen is unknown. This sequence was found in a human donor in good health (CMV status not recorded). Some clones in this sample may be carry-over from other donors' samples. V usage is TRBV7-9 and J usage is TRBJ2-7; 11 bases agree with TRBD1. The material was cultured CD8+ T cells from PBMCs, obtained from culture after CMV antigen stimulation. CDR3 sequence (DNA): TGTGCCAGCACCTTCCCGGGACAGGGGGCCTACGAGCAGTACTTC. Protein product: CASTFPGQGAYEQYF.